One sample yielded the 29 T cell receptor beta chains listed below, sequenced in a study of shared clonotypes between healthy human individuals. Profiled with immunoSEQ multiplex PCR; TCRdb holds only in-frame clones, not every one. The sample lists more than 1 million clones, 70% to 80% seen once, with roughly 0.56% in the top ten. Sequencing was done on a sample of memory CD4+ T cells from PBMCs. Specified subset: CD45RA-negative fraction. These TCRs come from a man aged 18-30 years in good health. Some clones in this sample may be carry-over from other donors' samples.

This chain joins TRBV5-5 and TRBJ1-2; 12 bases fit TRBD1. Trimming at V came to 0 bases and at J to 7 bases, leaving 4 bases not matched to a gene. There are 15 residues in the CDR3. Germline values: CDR1 SGHKS, CDR2 YYEKEE (reference sequence). The CDR3 coding sequence is TGTGCCAGCAGCTTGGTCGGGACAGGGGGCGGTGGCTACACCTTC. As protein: CASSLVGTGGGGYTF. Full variable domain (rest looked up from reference TRBV5-5 and TRBJ1-2): DAGVTQSPTHLIKTRGQQVTLRCSPISGHKSVSWYQQVLGQGPQFIFQYYEKEERGRGNFPDRFSARQFPNYSSELNVNALLLGDSALYLCASSLVGTGGGGYTFGSGTRLTVV.

This clone was seen a few times. The chain combines TRBV2 with TRBJ2-1; D not certain. CDR1 and CDR2 from the germline V gene are SNHLY and FYNNEI. The length of the CDR3 is 12 residues. Trimming cost V 5 bases and J 6 bases, with 8 bases left between them. CDR3 residues: CASSRMSNEQFF. CDR3 nucleotides: TGTGCCAGCAGTCGAATGAGCAATGAGCAGTTCTTC.

The rearrangement links TRBV21-1 to TRBJ1-5; the table's D call, TRBD1, was not checked against the DNA. TRBV21-1 is a known pseudogene. The CDR3 totals 23 residues. The chain's CDR3 is CASSKALDRDGLGPFDSNQPQHF. The CDR3 DNA reads as TGTGCCAGCAGCAAAGCGCTTGACAGGGACGGGCTCGGACCCTTCGATAGCAATCAGCCCCAGCATTTT.

The V gene is TRBV28, the J gene TRBJ2-2; TRBD1 matches 9 bases. The CDR3 consists of 18 residues. With 5 bases clipped from V and 5 bases from J, the junction kept 15 bases outside the gene matches. Germline V gene data show CDR1 as MDHEN and CDR2 as SYDVKM. Here the CDR3 DNA reads TGTGCCAGCAGTCCCCCGTCGGTGGACAGGGGAGGAACCGGGGAGCTGTTTTTT. Amino acid sequence: CASSPPSVDRGGTGELFF.

The rearrangement uses TRBV5-1 and TRBJ2-5, with no clear D. The CDR3 length is 14 residues. The V gene's germline CDR1 is SGHRS and CDR2 YFSETQ. Deletions cut 2 bases from V and 2 bases from J, with 10 bases between. The CDR3, as DNA: TGCGCCAGCAGCTTCCAACCGACTCAAGAGACCCAGTACTTC. Encoded protein: CASSFQPTQETQYF.

This chain connects TRBV18 to TRBJ1-2; the D gene is possibly TRBD1 (6 bases). Germline values: CDR1 KGHSH, CDR2 LQKENI. Trimming removed 2 bases at V and 1 base at J, with 11 bases between. The CDR3 extends over 15 amino acids. The CDR3 nucleotides read TGTGCCAGCTCACCAAGGACAGACGTTAACTATGGCTACACCTTC. It codes for CASSPRTDVNYGYTF.

This chain links TRBV4-1 with TRBJ1-2; the D gene is possibly TRBD1 (5 bases). Germline assignment: CDR1 MGHRA and CDR2 YSYEKL. The ends were cut back, 0 bases at V and 0 bases at J, with 17 bases in the middle. The CDR3 totals 18 residues. The CDR3 spells CASSQDSQGSLANYGYTF. CDR3 nucleotides: TGCGCCAGCAGCCAAGATTCCCAGGGAAGCTTAGCTAACTATGGCTACACCTTC.

This clone was recorded only once. The chain links TRBV28 to TRBJ2-3; D gene ambiguous. This CDR3 is 9 amino acids long. Between the trimmed V and J ends, which lost 7 bases and 12 bases, there was a span of 8 bases. Germline V gene data show CDR1 as MDHEN and CDR2 as SYDVKM. This CDR3 is CASIHPQYF. The CDR3 DNA follows: TGTGCCAGCATCCACCCACAGTATTTT.

The chain has TRBV28 and TRBJ2-1; no firm D call. The CDR3 is 14 amino acids. The germline gives CDR1 MDHEN, CDR2 SYDVKM. Between the trimmed V and J ends, which lost 3 bases and 6 bases, there was a span of 12 bases. CDR3 sequence: CASSLGSGLNEQFF. The DNA of the CDR3 is TGTGCCAGCAGTTTGGGATCGGGCCTCAATGAGCAGTTCTTC.

J is TRBJ2-3 and V is TRBV29-1; no clear D. Germline CDR1 and CDR2: SQVTM and ANQGSEA. This CDR3 comprises 11 residues. Trimming pared 6 bases from V and 8 bases from J, leaving 12 bases between. The CDR3 protein is CSVGIGSTQYF. For the CDR3, the DNA is TGCAGCGTGGGAATCGGGTCTACGCAGTATTTT.

The gene calls are TRBV7-9 and TRBJ1-2, with TRBD1 identical over 7 bases. Looked up from germline, CDR1 is SEHNR and CDR2 is FQNEAQ (reference sequence). The junction had 3 bases not matched to a gene; V was cut back by 4 bases and J by 4 bases. The CDR3 sequence is 13 residues long. As DNA, the CDR3 is TGTGCCAGCAGCTATGGGACAGTCTATGGCTACACCTTC. It yields the protein CASSYGTVYGYTF.

The V gene is TRBV6-6, the J gene TRBJ2-3; D unresolved. V gave up 0 bases and J gave up 4 bases, with 11 bases separating them. The CDR3 covers 15 residues. Germline assignment: CDR1 MNHNY and CDR2 SVGAGI (reference sequence). In DNA, the CDR3 is TGTGCCAGCAGTTACTCGGCCAGTAGGGCAGATACGCAGTATTTT. The encoded protein is CASSYSASRADTQYF.

V gene TRBV7-2 combines with J gene TRBJ2-5; D is uncertain. Germline CDR1 and CDR2: SGHTA and FQGNSA. V lost 5 bases to trimming and J lost 1 base, with 8 bases between them. The CDR3 extends over 13 amino acids. CDR3 nucleotides: TGTGCCAGCAGCCCCGACCTCCAAGAGACCCAGTACTTC. It encodes CASSPDLQETQYF. Using reference TRBV7-2 and TRBJ2-5 for the parts outside the CDR3, the full variable domain is GAGVSQSPSNKVTEKGKDVELRCDPISGHTALYWYRQSLGQGLEFLIYFQGNSAPDKSGLPSDRFSAERTGGSVSTLTIQRTQQEDSAVYLCASSPDLQETQYFGPGTRLLVL.

The genes are TRBV5-5 and TRBJ1-2; 7 bases fit TRBD1. The CDR3 consists of 14 residues. Looked up from germline, CDR1 is SGHKS and CDR2 is YYEKEE (reference sequence). Trimming at V came to 4 bases and at J to 6 bases, leaving 9 bases not matched to a gene. For the CDR3, the DNA is TGTGCCAGCAGCACATATACAGGGGAGGATGGCTACACCTTC. This gives the protein CASSTYTGEDGYTF.

Notes on this clone: The same CDR3 also results from other DNA sequences found in this sample. The rearrangement joins TRBV2 to TRBJ2-7; D not resolved. Looked up from germline, CDR1 is SNHLY and CDR2 is FYNNEI. The CDR3 loop spans 12 amino acids. V was cut by 5 bases and J by 1 base, with 6 bases left in between. The CDR3 protein is CASSTGSYEQYF. CDR3 sequence (DNA): TGTGCCAGCAGTACCGGGTCCTACGAGCAGTACTTC.

J is TRBJ2-3 and V is TRBV10-3; 8 positions match TRBD2. Germline lookup yields CDR1 ENHRY and CDR2 SYGVKD. CDR3 length equals 14 residues. The V gene end was trimmed by 4 bases and the J gene end by 2 bases; junction bases not matched to a gene: 2. The CDR3 region is CAISVAGYTDTQYF. In DNA form, the CDR3 reads TGTGCCATCAGTGTAGCGGGGTACACAGATACGCAGTATTTT.

The chain couples TRBV7-2 to TRBJ1-1; tentatively, D is TRBD1 (5 bases). CDR1 is SGHTA, CDR2 FQGNSA, per germline. Trimming shortened V by 1 base and J by 5 bases, and 11 bases separated the two germline ends. The CDR3 is 14 amino acids. The CDR3 loop reads CASSLVQGWTEAFF. CDR3 DNA sequence: TGTGCCAGCAGCTTAGTCCAGGGTTGGACTGAAGCTTTCTTT. The full variable domain, in which reference TRBV7-2 and TRBJ1-1 provide the parts outside the CDR3, is GAGVSQSPSNKVTEKGKDVELRCDPISGHTALYWYRQSLGQGLEFLIYFQGNSAPDKSGLPSDRFSAERTGGSVSTLTIQRTQQEDSAVYLCASSLVQGWTEAFFGQGTRLTVV.

The chain recombines TRBV7-2 with TRBJ2-1, with D uncertain. The CDR3 consists of 13 residues. V shed 2 bases and J shed 8 bases, with 10 bases lying between them. From germline, CDR1 is SGHTA and CDR2 FQGNSA. The CDR3: CASSLFGNDEQFF. The CDR3 DNA sequence: TGTGCCAGCAGCTTATTTGGTAACGATGAGCAGTTCTTC.

V gene TRBV4-1 combines with J gene TRBJ1-3; TRBD1 might be the D (6 bases). The CDR3 consists of 17 residues. Germline V CDR1 and CDR2: MGHRA, YSYEKL. The germline V and J ends were trimmed by 4 bases and 4 bases, with 20 bases remaining between them. CDR3 nucleotides: TGCGCCAGCAGCCCAATCGAGAAGGGGGGGTCCGGAAACACCATATATTTT. The encoded protein is CASSPIEKGGSGNTIYF.

This clone has a handful of counts. The chain combines TRBV6-4 with TRBJ2-7, with 7 bases that match TRBD2. Germline assignment: CDR1 MRHNA and CDR2 SNTAGT. V lost 3 bases, J lost 4 bases, and 9 bases stayed unmatched. The CDR3 extends over 15 amino acids. The CDR3 DNA reads as TGTGCCAGCAGTGAGGGGGGGACTTATCCATACGAGCAGTACTTC. Encoded protein: CASSEGGTYPYEQYF.

This clone was seen once. The rearrangement uses TRBV5-1 and TRBJ2-7; D is undetermined. The CDR3 is 13 residues long. Germline-derived CDR1 and CDR2 are SGHRS and YFSETQ. V was trimmed by 1 base and J by 3 bases, leaving 8 bases between them. CDR3 protein: CASSLNDIYEQYF. The CDR3 DNA follows: TGCGCCAGCAGCTTGAACGATATCTACGAGCAGTACTTC. The variable domain in full, completed from reference TRBV5-1 and TRBJ2-7, reads KAGVTQTPRYLIKTRGQQVTLSCSPISGHRSVSWYQQTPGQGLQFLFEYFSETQRNKGNFPGRFSGRQFSNSRSEMNVSTLELGDSALYLCASSLNDIYEQYFGPGTRLTVT.

The chain combines TRBV29-1 with TRBJ2-7, with 10 bases that match TRBD1. The CDR3 totals 13 residues. Germline V gene lookup returns CDR1 SQVTM and CDR2 ANQGSEA. The V segment lost 3 bases and the J segment 3 bases; nucleotides outside the gene matches: 2. DNA of the CDR3: TGCAGCGTTGAGGGACAGGGGAACTACGAGCAGTACTTC. Protein sequence: CSVEGQGNYEQYF.

The chain carries TRBV6-6 and TRBJ2-1; perhaps TRBD2 as D (5 bases). Germline V gene data show CDR1 as MNHNY and CDR2 as SVGAGI (reference sequence). Trimming cost V 2 bases and J 12 bases, with 17 bases left between them. The CDR3 has 14 amino acids. CDR3 in amino acids: CASSYARFEGWQFF. The CDR3 DNA reads as TGTGCCAGCAGTTACGCCAGGTTTGAGGGTTGGCAGTTCTTC.

The CDR3 DNA reads as TGCGCCAGCAGCCAAGATCGTATCGTATTGTTCTTC. Protein sequence: CASSQDRIVLFF. The rearrangement uses TRBV4-3 and TRBJ2-1, with D unclear. The CDR3 runs 12 residues. Germline loops: CDR1 LGHNA, CDR2 YSLEER. Trimming removed 0 bases at V and 15 bases at J, with 12 bases between.

This clone was seen a few times. The chain combines TRBV30 with TRBJ2-2; D remains unclear. This CDR3 comprises 13 residues. Per the germline V gene, CDR1 is GTSNPN and CDR2 is SVGIG (reference sequence). The V end was cut by 7 bases, the J end by 8 bases, with 17 bases between. The CDR3 DNA sequence: TGTGCCTTCCAAAGGGCTATACGGGGGGAGCTGTTTTTT. Protein sequence: CAFQRAIRGELFF. The full variable domain, its missing parts supplied by reference TRBV30 and TRBJ2-2, is SQTIHQWPATLVQPVGSPLSLECTVEGTSNPNLYWYRQAAGRGLQLLFYSVGIGQISSEVPQNLSASRPQDRQFILSSKKLLLSDSGFYLCAFQRAIRGELFFGEGSRLTVL.

The rearrangement uses TRBV28 and TRBJ1-2; weak D call: TRBD1 (6 bases). V lost 3 bases to trimming and J lost 4 bases, with 12 bases between them. This CDR3 comprises 14 residues. Germline-derived CDR1 and CDR2 are MDHEN and SYDVKM. The CDR3 bases are TGTGCCAGCAGTTTGCCACAGGGCACCTATGGCTACACCTTC. Its protein is CASSLPQGTYGYTF.

The chain is built from TRBV5-1 and TRBJ2-3; D is undetermined. Germline CDR1 reads SGHRS; CDR2 reads YFSETQ. CDR3 length: 13 amino acids. Trimming stripped 4 bases from V and 2 bases from J, with 8 bases between. CDR3: CASSIRATDTQYF. CDR3 DNA: TGCGCCAGCAGCATACGGGCCACAGATACGCAGTATTTT.

The genes are TRBV27 and TRBJ2-1; 13 positions agree with TRBD2. The CDR3 has 16 residues. V was clipped by 4 bases and J by 4 bases; unmatched bases: 4. CDR1 and CDR2 from the germline V gene are MNHEY and SMNVEV (reference sequence). The CDR3 nucleotides are TGTGCCAGCAGTTACGGACTAGCGGGAGTTTACAATGAGCAGTTCTTC. Translated, it gives CASSYGLAGVYNEQFF.

The V gene is TRBV19, the J gene TRBJ1-5, with D unresolved. Trimming took off 6 bases at V and 3 bases at J, with 12 bases between the two ends. Germline V gene lookup returns CDR1 LNHDA and CDR2 SQIVND (reference sequence). The CDR3 is made up of 14 amino acids. The CDR3 loop is CASRPAIFNQPQHF. CDR3 nucleotides: TGTGCCAGTAGGCCGGCCATTTTCAATCAGCCCCAGCATTTT.